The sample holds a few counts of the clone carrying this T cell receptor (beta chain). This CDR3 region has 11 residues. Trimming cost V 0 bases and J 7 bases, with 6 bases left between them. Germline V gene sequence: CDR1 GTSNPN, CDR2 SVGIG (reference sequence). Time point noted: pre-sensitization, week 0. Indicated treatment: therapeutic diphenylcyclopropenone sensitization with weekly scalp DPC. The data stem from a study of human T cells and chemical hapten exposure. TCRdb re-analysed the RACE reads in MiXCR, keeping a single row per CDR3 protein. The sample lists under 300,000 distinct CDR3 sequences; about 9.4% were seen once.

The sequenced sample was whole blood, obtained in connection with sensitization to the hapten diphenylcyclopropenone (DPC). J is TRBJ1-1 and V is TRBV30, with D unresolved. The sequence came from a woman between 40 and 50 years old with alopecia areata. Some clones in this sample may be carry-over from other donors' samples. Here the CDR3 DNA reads TGTGCCTGGAGTGTGACGGGTGAAGCTTTCTTT. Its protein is CAWSVTGEAFF.